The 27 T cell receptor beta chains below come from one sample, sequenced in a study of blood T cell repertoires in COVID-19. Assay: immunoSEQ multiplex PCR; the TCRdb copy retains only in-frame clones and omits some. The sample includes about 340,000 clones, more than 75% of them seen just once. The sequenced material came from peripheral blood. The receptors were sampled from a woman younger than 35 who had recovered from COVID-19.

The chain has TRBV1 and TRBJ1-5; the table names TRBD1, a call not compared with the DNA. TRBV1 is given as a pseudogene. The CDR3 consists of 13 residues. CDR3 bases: TGCACCAGCATAATGACAGGAGTTCAGCCCCAGCATTTT. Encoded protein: CTSIMTGVQPQHF.

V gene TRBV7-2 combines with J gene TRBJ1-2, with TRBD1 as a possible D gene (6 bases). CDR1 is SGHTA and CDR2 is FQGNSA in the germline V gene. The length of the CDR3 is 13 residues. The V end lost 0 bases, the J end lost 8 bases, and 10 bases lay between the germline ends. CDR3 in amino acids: CASSLALRGGYTF. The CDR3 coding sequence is TGTGCCAGCAGCTTAGCGCTCAGGGGAGGCTACACCTTC.

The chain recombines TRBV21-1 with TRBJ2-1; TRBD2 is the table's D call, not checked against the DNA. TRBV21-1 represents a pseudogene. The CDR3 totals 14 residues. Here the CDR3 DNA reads TGTGCCAGCAGCAAAACTAGCGGATACAATGAGCAGTTCTTC. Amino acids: CASSKTSGYNEQFF.

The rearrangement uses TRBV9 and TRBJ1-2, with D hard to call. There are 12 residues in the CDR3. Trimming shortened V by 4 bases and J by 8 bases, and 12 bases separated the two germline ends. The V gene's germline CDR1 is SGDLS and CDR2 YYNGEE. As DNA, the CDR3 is TGTGCCAGCAGCCCTGCGGATGGCGGCTACACCTTC. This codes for CASSPADGGYTF.

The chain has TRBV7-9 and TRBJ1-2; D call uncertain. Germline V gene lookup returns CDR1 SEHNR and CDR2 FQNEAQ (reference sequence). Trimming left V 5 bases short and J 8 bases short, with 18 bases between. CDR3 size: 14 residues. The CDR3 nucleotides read TGTGCCAGCAGCCCGCTATTCTGGACTGAAGGCTACACCTTC. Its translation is CASSPLFWTEGYTF.

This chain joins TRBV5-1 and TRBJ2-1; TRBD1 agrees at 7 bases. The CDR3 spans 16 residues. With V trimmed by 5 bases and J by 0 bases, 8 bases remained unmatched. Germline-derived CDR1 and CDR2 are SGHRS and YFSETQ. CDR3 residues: CASSLDDRVSYNEQFF. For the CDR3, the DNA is TGCGCCAGCAGTTTAGATGACAGGGTCTCCTACAATGAGCAGTTCTTC.

The CDR3 reads CASSHWDRDHEQYV. The DNA for the CDR3 is TGTGCCAGCAGCCATTGGGACAGGGACCACGAGCAGTACGTC. The chain is built from TRBV11-3 and TRBJ2-7; 9 bases are shared with TRBD1. This CDR3 contains 14 residues. With V trimmed by 5 bases and J by 5 bases, 7 bases remained unmatched. CDR1 is SGHNT, CDR2 YENEEA, per germline.

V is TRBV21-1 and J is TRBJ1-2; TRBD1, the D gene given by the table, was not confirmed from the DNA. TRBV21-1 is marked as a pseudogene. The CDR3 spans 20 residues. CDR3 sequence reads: CASRTPPLGQGKEFNYGYTF. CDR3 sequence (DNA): TGTGCCAGCAGGACCCCCCCCCTAGGACAAGGGAAGGAATTTAACTATGGCTACACCTTC.

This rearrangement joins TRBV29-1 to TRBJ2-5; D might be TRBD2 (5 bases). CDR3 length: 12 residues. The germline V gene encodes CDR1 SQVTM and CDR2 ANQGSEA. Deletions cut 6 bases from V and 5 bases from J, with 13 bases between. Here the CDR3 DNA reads TGCAGCGTAGGAAGGGAGACGGAGACCCAGTACTTC. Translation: CSVGRETETQYF. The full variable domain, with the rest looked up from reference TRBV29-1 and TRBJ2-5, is SAVISQKPSRDICQRGTSLTIQCQVDSQVTMMFWYRQQPGQSLTLIATANQGSEATYESGFVIDKFPISRPNLTFSTLTVSNMSPEDSSIYLCSVGRETETQYFGPGTRLLVL.

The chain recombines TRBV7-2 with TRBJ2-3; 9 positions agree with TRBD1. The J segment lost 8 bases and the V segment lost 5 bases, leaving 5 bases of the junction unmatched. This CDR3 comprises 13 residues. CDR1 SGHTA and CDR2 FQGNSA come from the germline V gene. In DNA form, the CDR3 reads TGTGCCAGCAGCAGACAGGGGGTCGGTACGCAGTATTTT. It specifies CASSRQGVGTQYF.

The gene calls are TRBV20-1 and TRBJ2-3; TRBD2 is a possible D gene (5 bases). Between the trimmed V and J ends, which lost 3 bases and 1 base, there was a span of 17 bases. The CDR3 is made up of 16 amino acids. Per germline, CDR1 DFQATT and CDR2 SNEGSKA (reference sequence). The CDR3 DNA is TGCAGTGCTAGTCCCCCGAGGGTAAGCGGCACAGATACGCAGTATTTT. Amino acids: CSASPPRVSGTDTQYF.

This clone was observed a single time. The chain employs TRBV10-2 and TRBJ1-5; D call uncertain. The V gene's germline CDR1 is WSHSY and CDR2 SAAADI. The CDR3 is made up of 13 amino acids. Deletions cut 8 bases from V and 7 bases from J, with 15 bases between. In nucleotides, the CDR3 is TGCGCCAGCGCTCAAGAGCCTCAACAGCCCCAGCATTTT. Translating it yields CASAQEPQQPQHF.

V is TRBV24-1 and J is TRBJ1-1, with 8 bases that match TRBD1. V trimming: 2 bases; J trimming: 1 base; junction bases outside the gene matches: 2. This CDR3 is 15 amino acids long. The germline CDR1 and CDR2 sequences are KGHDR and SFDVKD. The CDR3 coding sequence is TGTGCCACCAGTGATTCCGGGACAGGGAACACTGAAGCTTTCTTT. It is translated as CATSDSGTGNTEAFF.

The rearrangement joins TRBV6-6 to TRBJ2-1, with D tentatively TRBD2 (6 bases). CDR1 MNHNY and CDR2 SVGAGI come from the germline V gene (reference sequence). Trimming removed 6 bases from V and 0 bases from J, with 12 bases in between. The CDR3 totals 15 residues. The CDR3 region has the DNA TGTGCCAGCAGCACCCGGAGGGGCTCCTACAATGAGCAGTTCTTC. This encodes CASSTRRGSYNEQFF.

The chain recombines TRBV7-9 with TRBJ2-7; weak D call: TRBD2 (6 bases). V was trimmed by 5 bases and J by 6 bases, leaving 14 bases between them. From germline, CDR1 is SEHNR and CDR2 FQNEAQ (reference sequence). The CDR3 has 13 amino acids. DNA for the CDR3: TGTGCCAGCAGCCCTCTGACGGGAGCCGAGCAGTACGTC. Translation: CASSPLTGAEQYV.

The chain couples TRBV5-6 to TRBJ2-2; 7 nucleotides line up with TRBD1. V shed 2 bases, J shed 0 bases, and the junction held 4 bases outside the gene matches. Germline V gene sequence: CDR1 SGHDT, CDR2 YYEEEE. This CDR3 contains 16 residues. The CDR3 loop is CASSFGTGANTGELFF. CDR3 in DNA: TGTGCCAGCAGCTTTGGTACAGGGGCGAACACCGGGGAGCTGTTTTTT.

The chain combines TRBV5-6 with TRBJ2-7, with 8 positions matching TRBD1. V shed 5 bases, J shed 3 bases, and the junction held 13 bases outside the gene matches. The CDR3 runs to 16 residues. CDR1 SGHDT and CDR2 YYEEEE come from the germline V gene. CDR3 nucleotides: TGTGCCAGCAGGTGGGGGGTTGGACAGGGAATCTACGAGCAGTACGTC. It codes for CASRWGVGQGIYEQYV.

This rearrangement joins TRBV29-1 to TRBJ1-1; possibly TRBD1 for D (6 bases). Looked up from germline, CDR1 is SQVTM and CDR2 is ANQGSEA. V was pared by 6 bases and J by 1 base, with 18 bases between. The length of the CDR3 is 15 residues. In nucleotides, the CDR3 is TGCAGCGTCCCCGGGGGGGGCCGGTGGAACACTGAAGCTTTCTTT. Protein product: CSVPGGGRWNTEAFF. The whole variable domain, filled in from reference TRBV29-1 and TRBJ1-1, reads SAVISQKPSRDICQRGTSLTIQCQVDSQVTMMFWYRQQPGQSLTLIATANQGSEATYESGFVIDKFPISRPNLTFSTLTVSNMSPEDSSIYLCSVPGGGRWNTEAFFGQGTRLTVV.

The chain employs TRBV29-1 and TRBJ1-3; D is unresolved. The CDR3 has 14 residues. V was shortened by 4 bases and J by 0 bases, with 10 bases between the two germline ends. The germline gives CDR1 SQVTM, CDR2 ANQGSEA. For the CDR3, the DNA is TGCAGCGTTGTCGCACCAGACTCTGGAAACACCATATATTTT. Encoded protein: CSVVAPDSGNTIYF.

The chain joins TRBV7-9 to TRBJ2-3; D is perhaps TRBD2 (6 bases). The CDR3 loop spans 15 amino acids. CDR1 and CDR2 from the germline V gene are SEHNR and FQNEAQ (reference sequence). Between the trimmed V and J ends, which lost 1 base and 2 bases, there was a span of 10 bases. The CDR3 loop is CASSLVAGYTDTQYF. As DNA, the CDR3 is TGTGCCAGCAGCTTAGTGGCGGGATACACAGATACGCAGTATTTT.

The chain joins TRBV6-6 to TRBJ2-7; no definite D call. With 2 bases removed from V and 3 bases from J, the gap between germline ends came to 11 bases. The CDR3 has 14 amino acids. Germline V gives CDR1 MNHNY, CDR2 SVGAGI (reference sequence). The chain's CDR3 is CASSYRNRFYEQYV. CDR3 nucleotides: TGTGCCAGCAGTTACAGGAACAGATTCTACGAGCAGTACGTC.

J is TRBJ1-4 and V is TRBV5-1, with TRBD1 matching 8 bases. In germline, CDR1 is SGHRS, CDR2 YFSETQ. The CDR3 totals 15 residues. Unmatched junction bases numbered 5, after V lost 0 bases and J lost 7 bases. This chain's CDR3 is CASSLGQGALEKLFF. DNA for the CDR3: TGCGCCAGCAGCTTGGGGCAGGGGGCGCTTGAAAAACTGTTTTTT.

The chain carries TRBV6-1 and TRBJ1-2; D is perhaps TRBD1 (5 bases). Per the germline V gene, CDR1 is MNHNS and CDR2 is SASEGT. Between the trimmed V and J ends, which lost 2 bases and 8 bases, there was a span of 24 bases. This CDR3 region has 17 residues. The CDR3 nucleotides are TGTGCCAGCAGTGAATACCCCTCCGGGCCAGGGTATCGAGGCTACACCTTC. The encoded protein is CASSEYPSGPGYRGYTF.

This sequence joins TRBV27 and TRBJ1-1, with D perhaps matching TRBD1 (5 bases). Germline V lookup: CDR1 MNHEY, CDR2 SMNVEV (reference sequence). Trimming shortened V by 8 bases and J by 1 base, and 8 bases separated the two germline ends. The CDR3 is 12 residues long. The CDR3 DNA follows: TGTGCCAGCCAAACAGGGAACACTGAAGCTTTCTTT. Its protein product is CASQTGNTEAFF.

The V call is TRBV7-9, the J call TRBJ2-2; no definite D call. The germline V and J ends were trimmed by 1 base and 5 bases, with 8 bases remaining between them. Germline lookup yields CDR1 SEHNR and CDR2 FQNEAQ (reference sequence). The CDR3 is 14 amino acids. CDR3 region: CASSLELETGELFF. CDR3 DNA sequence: TGTGCCAGCAGCTTAGAGTTAGAAACCGGGGAGCTGTTTTTT.

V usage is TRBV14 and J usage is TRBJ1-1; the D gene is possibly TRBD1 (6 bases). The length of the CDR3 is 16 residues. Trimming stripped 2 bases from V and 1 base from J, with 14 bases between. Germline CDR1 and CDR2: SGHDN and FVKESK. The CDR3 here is CASSQRGGRRNTEAFF. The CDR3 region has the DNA TGTGCCAGCAGCCAAAGGGGGGGCAGGCGGAACACTGAAGCTTTCTTT. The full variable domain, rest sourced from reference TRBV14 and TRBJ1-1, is EAGVTQFPSHSVIEKGQTVTLRCDPISGHDNLYWYRRVMGKEIKFLLHFVKESKQDESGMPNNRFLAERTGGTYSTLKVQPAELEDSGVYFCASSQRGGRRNTEAFFGQGTRLTVV.

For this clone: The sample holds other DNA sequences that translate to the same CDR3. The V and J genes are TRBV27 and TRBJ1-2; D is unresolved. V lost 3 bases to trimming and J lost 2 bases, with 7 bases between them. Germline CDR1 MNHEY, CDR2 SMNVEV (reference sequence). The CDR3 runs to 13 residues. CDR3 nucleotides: TGTGCCAGCAGTTTTTCGGGAAACTATGGCTACACCTTC. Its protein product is CASSFSGNYGYTF.